A selection of T cell receptor beta chains follows, all from one sample in a study of T-cell memory formation after mild COVID-19. TCRdb re-analysed the 5' RACE reads in MiXCR, keeping a single row per CDR3 protein. Of some 250,000 distinct CDR3 sequences in the sample, more than 8% were seen once. Sequenced: PBMCs or a T cell subset sorted from them (not recorded which). Source of these receptors: a man aged 18 to 29 who had mild COVID-19 (a few samples of this study predate the infection). Cell type and time point are not known. Both conserved end residues are part of each CDR3. D genes are given only for firm matches. Part of the rows lack a size; the others show once, few, many or a class for expanded clones.

d_call	j_call	cdr3_length	v_call	clone_size	cdr3_nt	cdr3_aa
-	TRBJ2-4	14	TRBV12-3/TRBV12-4	few	TGTGCCAGCAGTTTATCTTTCGCCAAAAACATTCAGTACTTC	CASSLSFAKNIQYF
TRBD1	TRBJ2-5	17	TRBV11-3	-	TGTGCCAGCAGCTTATCAGGCTGGGACAGGGGTCTGGAGACCCAGTACTTC	CASSLSGWDRGLETQYF
-	TRBJ2-7	16	TRBV27	few	TGTGCCAGCAGTCCCCCATCGGCAGGGACAACCTACGAGCAGTACTTC	CASSPPSAGTTYEQYF
-	TRBJ2-2	11	TRBV7-6	many	TGTGCCAGCAGCGCCTACGGGGAGCTGTTTTTT	CASSAYGELFF
-	TRBJ1-2	16	TRBV4-3	few	TGCGCCAGCAGCCAAGATAATTTGGGGGCTAACTATGGCTACACCTTC	CASSQDNLGANYGYTF
-	TRBJ1-2	15	TRBV7-9	once	TGTGCCAGCAGCTTAATCTCAGGGATCGAAAGTGGCTACACCTTC	CASSLISGIESGYTF
TRBD2	TRBJ2-1	15	TRBV7-9	-	TGTGCCAGCAGCCCCCCAGCGGGGGATTACGGTGAGCAGTTCTTC	CASSPPAGDYGEQFF
-	TRBJ1-1	15	TRBV18	-	TGTGCCAGCTCACCGGATTCCGCAGGGGTAACTGAAGCTTTCTTT	CASSPDSAGVTEAFF
-	TRBJ2-3	17	TRBV7-3	few	TGTGCCAGCAGGGGGGGGGCTAGCGGAGCTAGCACAGATACGCAGTATTTT	CASRGGASGASTDTQYF
TRBD1	TRBJ2-7	14	TRBV5-4	-	TGTGCCAGCAGCTACGGGACAGGGGGAGACGAGCAGTACTTC	CASSYGTGGDEQYF
TRBD2	TRBJ2-7	13	TRBV20-1	few	TGCAGTGCTCTAGCGGGGGGAACCTACGAGCAGTACTTC	CSALAGGTYEQYF
-	TRBJ1-1	15	TRBV12-3/TRBV12-4	-	TGTGCCAGCAGTCCCTCGGGGAGCATGAACACTGAAGCTTTCTTT	CASSPSGSMNTEAFF
-	TRBJ2-3	15	TRBV12-3/TRBV12-4	few	TGTGCCAGCAGGAGCGACAGACCTAGCACAGATACGCAGTATTTT	CASRSDRPSTDTQYF
-	TRBJ2-5	14	TRBV5-1	many	TGCGCCAGCAGCTTGGATCGTTCACAAGAGACCCAGTACTTC	CASSLDRSQETQYF
TRBD2	TRBJ2-3	16	TRBV7-9	few	TGTGCCAGCACGCTACACGGGGGGGCCGTCACAGATACGCAGTATTTT	CASTLHGGAVTDTQYF
-	TRBJ2-2	13	TRBV7-9	-	TGTGCCAGCAGCCCAACGTTCCCCGGGGAGCTGTTTTTT	CASSPTFPGELFF
TRBD1	TRBJ2-4	16	TRBV5-4	few	TGTGCCAGCAGCTTGGAGGGCAGGGGGACCAAAAACATTCAGTACTTC	CASSLEGRGTKNIQYF
-	TRBJ1-5	12	TRBV15	-	TGTGCCACATCACCGTACAATCAGCCCCAGCATTTT	CATSPYNQPQHF
-	TRBJ1-6	14	TRBV7-2	-	TGTGCCAGCAGCCTCGGCCTCGTGGGTTCACCCCTCCACTTT	CASSLGLVGSPLHF
TRBD2	TRBJ2-5	14	TRBV7-3	few	TGTGCCAGCAGCCCTACTAGCGGGGGGGGGACCCAGTACTTC	CASSPTSGGGTQYF
TRBD1	TRBJ2-5	15	TRBV20-1	few	TGCAGTGCTAGAGATCGAGGGGGCTCCCAAGAGACCCAGTACTTC	CSARDRGGSQETQYF
-	TRBJ1-4	12	TRBV7-7	-	TGTGCTTGGGGGTCGACTAATGAAAAACTGTTTTTT	CAWGSTNEKLFF
TRBD1	TRBJ1-2	17	TRBV6-5	-	TGTGCCAGCAGTTACTCGATAGCCGGGACAGCAAACTATGGCTACACCTTC	CASSYSIAGTANYGYTF
TRBD1	TRBJ2-5	13	TRBV7-2	-	TGTGCCAGCAGGCAGGGGGCTTGGGAGACCCAGTACTTC	CASRQGAWETQYF
TRBD2	TRBJ2-3	14	TRBV20-1	-	TGCAGTGCTAAACTAGCGGGGAACACAGATACGCAGTATTTT	CSAKLAGNTDTQYF
-	TRBJ1-4	14	TRBV6-1	few	TGTGCCAGCGGATTAGCGGGCGGCAGTGAAAAACTGTTTTTT	CASGLAGGSEKLFF
-	TRBJ1-2	12	TRBV2	-	TGTGCCACCTCCGAAGCTAACTATGGCTACACCTTC	CATSEANYGYTF
-	TRBJ2-3	15	TRBV7-2	many	TGTGCCAGCACTATTCCGGGACACCGCACAGATACGCAGTATTTT	CASTIPGHRTDTQYF
-	TRBJ2-6	20	TRBV6-5	few	TGTGCCAGCAGTTACTCTATCACAGGGAATATAGGGTCTGGGGCCAACGTCCTGACTTTC	CASSYSITGNIGSGANVLTF
TRBD1	TRBJ2-2	15	TRBV3-1	few	TGTGCCAGCAGCGGACGACAGGGGCAATACGGGGAGCTGTTTTTT	CASSGRQGQYGELFF
-	TRBJ1-5	12	TRBV7-2	-	TGTGCCAGCAGTTATCTGCACCAGCCCCAGCATTTT	CASSYLHQPQHF
TRBD1	TRBJ2-7	16	TRBV7-9	-	TGTGCCAGCACGCTCCTTTTGGGACAGGGAAGCTACGAGCAGTACTTC	CASTLLLGQGSYEQYF
-	TRBJ1-5	16	TRBV6-1	few	TGTGCCAGCAGTCAAATGGGACCTTATAGCAATCAGCCCCAGCATTTT	CASSQMGPYSNQPQHF
-	TRBJ2-7	15	TRBV4-1	-	TGCGCCAGCAGCCCCAACCAAATAAGAGGCGGCGAGCAGTACTTC	CASSPNQIRGGEQYF
-	TRBJ2-2	15	TRBV7-2	many	TGTGCCAGCAGCTTAAGCGGGCACGCTACCGGGGAGCTGTTTTTT	CASSLSGHATGELFF
-	TRBJ1-4	16	TRBV4-1	-	TGCGCCAGCAGCCCGAATCGGGACGGACTAAATGAAAAACTGTTTTTT	CASSPNRDGLNEKLFF
-	TRBJ1-1	14	TRBV7-2	few	TGTGCCAGCGGAAGACGAATTCGGGAGACTGAAGCTTTCTTT	CASGRRIRETEAFF
TRBD1	TRBJ2-1	15	TRBV12-3/TRBV12-4	few	TGTGCCAGCAGTCGACAGGGTAATTCCTACAATGAGCAGTTCTTC	CASSRQGNSYNEQFF
TRBD2	TRBJ2-1	15	TRBV4-2	few	TGTGCCAGCAGCCCGGGACTAGCGGGGGATGATGAGCAGTTCTTC	CASSPGLAGDDEQFF
-	TRBJ1-4	11	TRBV6-1	-	TGTGCCGCCCGGACATATGAAAAACTGTTTTTT	CAARTYEKLFF
TRBD1	TRBJ2-2	20	TRBV11-2	-	TGTGCCAGCAGCTTAGATCTCTGGGACAGGGACACCCAAGACACCGGGGAGCTGTTTTTT	CASSLDLWDRDTQDTGELFF